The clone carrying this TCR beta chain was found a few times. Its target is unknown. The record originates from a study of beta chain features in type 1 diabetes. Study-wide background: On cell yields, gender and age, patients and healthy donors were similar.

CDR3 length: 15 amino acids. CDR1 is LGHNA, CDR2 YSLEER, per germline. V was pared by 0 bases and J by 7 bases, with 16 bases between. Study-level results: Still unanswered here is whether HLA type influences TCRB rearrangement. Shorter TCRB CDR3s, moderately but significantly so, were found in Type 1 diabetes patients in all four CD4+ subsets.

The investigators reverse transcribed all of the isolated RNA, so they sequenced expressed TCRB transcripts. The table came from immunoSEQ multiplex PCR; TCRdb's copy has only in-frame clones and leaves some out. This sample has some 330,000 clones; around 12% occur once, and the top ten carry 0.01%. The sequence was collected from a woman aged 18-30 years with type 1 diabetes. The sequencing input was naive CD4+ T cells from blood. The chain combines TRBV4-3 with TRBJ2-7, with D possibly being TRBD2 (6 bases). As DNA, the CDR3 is TGCGCCAGCAGCCAAGAAGCGGACTACCACTTGGAGCAGTACTTC. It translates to CASSQEADYHLEQYF.